Listed here are 29 T cell receptor beta chains from one sample, sequenced in a study of spatial heterogeneity in lung cancer. In TCRdb, the 5' RACE reads were re-called with MiXCR into one record per CDR3 protein. This sample yields some 100,000 distinct CDR3 sequences, of which around 12% are seen a single time; about 40% belongs to the top ten. Time point reported: sample taken at primary tumor resection. From tumor, nontumor lung or frozen PBMC, whole RNA was taken unsorted for sequencing. The sequencing here drew on PBMCs, taken at surgery. The receptors were sampled from a male donor with early-stage non-small cell lung cancer.

This clonotype showed up just a few times. The chain has TRBV30 and TRBJ2-5; D gene uncertain. Germline lookup yields CDR1 GTSNPN and CDR2 SVGIG (reference sequence). V was trimmed by 2 bases and J by 5 bases, leaving 12 bases between them. This CDR3 has 13 amino acids. CDR3 protein: CAWSIAGWETQYF. The CDR3 DNA is TGTGCCTGGAGTATTGCCGGTTGGGAGACCCAGTACTTC.

This clonotype was observed a few times. The chain joins TRBV12-3 or TRBV12-4 to TRBJ2-2, with 7 positions matching TRBD1. V was clipped by 6 bases and J by 1 base; unmatched bases: 8. This CDR3 region has 16 residues. CDR3 DNA: TGTGCCAGCAGCCAAATGGGACAGCTGAACACCGGGGAGCTGTTTTTT. Translated, it gives CASSQMGQLNTGELFF.

This clonotype turned up a few times. The rearrangement uses TRBV9 and TRBJ2-1; D unresolved. CDR3 length: 12 residues. Germline V CDR1 and CDR2: SGDLS, YYNGEE. The ends were cut back, 0 bases at V and 12 bases at J, with 10 bases in the middle. CDR3 region: CASSVVNERQFF. DNA of the CDR3: TGTGCCAGCAGCGTAGTTAATGAGCGGCAGTTCTTC.

The chain is built from TRBV6-6 and TRBJ2-5; 10 bases agree with TRBD2. This CDR3 has 16 amino acids. V gave up 8 bases and J gave up 5 bases; unmatched junction bases: 14. Germline V lookup: CDR1 MNHNY, CDR2 SVGAGI (reference sequence). CDR3 protein: CASVPTSGRASETQYF. The CDR3 DNA sequence: TGTGCCAGCGTCCCTACCAGCGGGAGGGCCTCGGAGACCCAGTACTTC.

The chain carries TRBV7-2 and TRBJ1-2; no firm D call. The CDR3 extends over 17 amino acids. The V gene lost 1 base and the J gene lost 6 bases, with 21 bases spanning the gap. The germline gives CDR1 SGHTA, CDR2 FQGNSA. Written as DNA, the CDR3 is TGTGCCAGCAGCTTAGAATCGACACGGGCGAGCTATGATGGCTACACCTTC. Translated, it gives CASSLESTRASYDGYTF. Filled out from reference TRBV7-2 and TRBJ1-2, the complete variable domain reads GAGVSQSPSNKVTEKGKDVELRCDPISGHTALYWYRQSLGQGLEFLIYFQGNSAPDKSGLPSDRFSAERTGGSVSTLTIQRTQQEDSAVYLCASSLESTRASYDGYTFGSGTRLTVV.

The CDR3 nucleotides are TGTGCCAGCAGCCAACTCCGCTCGGTTTCCTACAATGAGCAGTTCTTC. As protein: CASSQLRSVSYNEQFF. The chain carries TRBV11-2 and TRBJ2-1; D call uncertain. The germline CDR1 and CDR2 sequences are SGHAT and FQNNGV. CDR3 size: 16 residues. Trimming took 5 bases from V and 1 from J, leaving 15 bases between them. Combining the CDR3 with reference TRBV11-2 and TRBJ2-1 gives the whole variable domain EAGVAQSPRYKIIEKRQSVAFWCNPISGHATLYWYQQILGQGPKLLIQFQNNGVVDDSQLPKDRFSAERLKGVDSTLKIQPAKLEDSAVYLCASSQLRSVSYNEQFFGPGTRLTVL.

This clonotype was seen many times. The rearrangement joins TRBV2 to TRBJ2-6; 8 bases line up with TRBD1. The CDR3 spans 17 residues. The V gene's germline CDR1 is SNHLY and CDR2 FYNNEI. Losses at the gene ends were 4 bases for V and 4 bases for J; bases not matched to a gene: 9. The CDR3 sequence is CASSASRGQSGANVLTF. The DNA for the CDR3 is TGTGCCAGCAGTGCGTCCAGGGGGCAATCGGGGGCCAACGTCCTGACTTTC.

This clonotype turned up a few times. The rearrangement links TRBV28 to TRBJ1-5, with D tentatively TRBD1 (5 bases). The V gene's germline CDR1 is MDHEN and CDR2 SYDVKM. The ends were cut back, 2 bases at V and 7 bases at J, with 12 bases in the middle. This CDR3 is built from 14 residues. CDR3 sequence (DNA): TGTGCCAGCAGTTTAGACAGTCGGCGGCAGCCCCAGCATTTT. Encoded protein: CASSLDSRRQPQHF.

This clonotype was counted between two and nine times. V is TRBV5-1 and J is TRBJ2-5; 8 positions match TRBD1. Germline assignment: CDR1 SGHRS and CDR2 YFSETQ. With 4 bases clipped from V and 5 bases from J, the junction kept 10 bases outside the gene matches. This CDR3 contains 15 residues. The CDR3 DNA follows: TGCGCCAGCAGCGCCCGGACAGGGAGGCAGGAGACCCAGTACTTC. It is translated as CASSARTGRQETQYF.

This clonotype was observed many times. The rearrangement joins TRBV12-3 or TRBV12-4 to TRBJ2-1, with D uncertain. Between the trimmed V and J ends, which lost 7 bases and 3 bases, there was a span of 19 bases. This CDR3 has 16 residues. The CDR3 DNA reads as TGTGCCAGCACCCAGAGCTCCCGCAGGTTCTACAATGAGCAGTTCTTC. The encoded protein is CASTQSSRRFYNEQFF.

Only a few counts were recorded for this clonotype. The CDR3 spells CATTLRLQETQYF. The CDR3 DNA is TGTGCCACCACTTTACGGCTCCAAGAGACCCAGTACTTC. The chain couples TRBV15 to TRBJ2-5; D is unresolved. The V end lost 7 bases, the J end lost 1 base, and 10 bases lay between the germline ends. CDR1 and CDR2 from the germline V gene are LNHNV and YYDKDF (reference sequence). The CDR3 sequence is 13 residues long.

This chain joins TRBV5-5 and TRBJ1-5; 9 bases fit TRBD1. Germline V gene data show CDR1 as SGHKS and CDR2 as YYEKEE (reference sequence). V trimming: 4 bases; J trimming: 6 bases; junction bases outside the gene matches: 14. CDR3 length: 17 amino acids. The CDR3 here is CASSPGDQGQGSQPQHF. CDR3 sequence (DNA): TGTGCCAGCAGCCCTGGGGATCAGGGACAGGGAAGTCAGCCCCAGCATTTT.

V is TRBV7-2 and J is TRBJ2-6; D is tentatively TRBD1 or TRBD2 (5 bases each). The CDR3 is made up of 16 amino acids. Germline CDR1 is SGHTA and CDR2 is FQGNSA. V lost 1 base and J 2 bases, leaving 9 bases between the germline ends. CDR3 sequence (DNA): TGTGCCAGCAGCTTAGTCAGGGACCCTGGGGCCAACGTCCTGACTTTC. Its protein is CASSLVRDPGANVLTF.

On this clonotype: The conserved closing phenylalanine or tryptophan is absent in this CDR3, likely reflecting a read error. CDR3 nucleotides: TGCGCCAGCAGCCTCGCTGGGGCCAACGTCCTGACTCTC. This codes for CASSLAGANVLTL. The chain couples TRBV5-1 to TRBJ2-6; no reliable D call. The V end was cut by 4 bases, the J end by 2 bases, with 4 bases between. Per the germline V gene, CDR1 is SGHRS and CDR2 is YFSETQ. The CDR3 spans 13 residues.

This clonotype was seen at least ten times. J is TRBJ2-1 and V is TRBV20-1; D call uncertain. Germline assignment: CDR1 DFQATT and CDR2 SNEGSKA (reference sequence). Trimming cost V 0 bases and J 8 bases, with 5 bases left between them. This CDR3 comprises 11 residues. The CDR3 DNA reads TGCAGTGCTAGAGATCTCGATGAGCAGTTCTTC. Residues: CSARDLDEQFF.

The chain links TRBV7-9 to TRBJ2-3; no reliable D call. Per the germline V gene, CDR1 is SEHNR and CDR2 is FQNEAQ (reference sequence). The CDR3 contains 15 residues. V lost 5 bases to trimming and J lost 0 bases, with 12 bases between them. CDR3 region: CASSPPNLSTDTQYF. CDR3 DNA sequence: TGTGCCAGCAGCCCCCCTAACCTAAGCACAGATACGCAGTATTTT.

This clonotype was observed a few times. J is TRBJ2-7 and V is TRBV23-1, with D perhaps TRBD1 (5 bases). TRBV23-1 is an ORF for which the function is uncertain. V lost 6 bases to trimming and J lost 2 bases, with 17 bases between them. CDR3 length: 15 amino acids. The CDR3 loop reads CASSPDRSTAYEQYF. The CDR3 DNA follows: TGCGCCAGCAGCCCAGACAGATCGACTGCCTACGAGCAGTACTTC.

This chain joins TRBV27 and TRBJ2-3; TRBD2 agrees at 11 bases. The CDR3 extends over 15 amino acids. Germline V gives CDR1 MNHEY, CDR2 SMNVEV (reference sequence). V trimming: 6 bases; J trimming: 0 bases; junction bases outside the gene matches: 2. The CDR3 protein is CASRLAGASTDTQYF. The CDR3 DNA reads TGTGCCAGCAGACTAGCGGGGGCTAGCACAGATACGCAGTATTTT.

Details on this clonotype: A read error is possible here, since a much larger clone lies one base away. The chain joins TRBV29-1 to TRBJ2-4; no firm D call. The germline gives CDR1 SQVTM, CDR2 ANQGSEA. V shed 0 bases and J shed 2 bases, with 8 bases lying between them. This CDR3 spans 14 amino acids. The CDR3 spells CSVEDFRTKNIQYF. As DNA, the CDR3 is TGCAGCGTTGAAGATTTTAGGACCAAAAACATTCAGTACTTC.

This clonotype was detected a few times. This chain links TRBV5-5 with TRBJ1-5; D is unresolved. V shed 0 bases and J shed 3 bases, with 7 bases lying between them. Germline V gene lookup returns CDR1 SGHKS and CDR2 YYEKEE (reference sequence). The CDR3 is 14 amino acids. The CDR3 DNA sequence: TGTGCCAGCAGCTTGGGGCAGCTCAATCAGCCCCAGCATTTT. Its protein product is CASSLGQLNQPQHF.

This clonotype was counted at least ten times. The rearrangement uses TRBV18 and TRBJ1-1; 9 nucleotides agree with TRBD1. V shed 3 bases, J shed 3 bases, and the junction held 5 bases outside the gene matches. This CDR3 comprises 15 residues. Germline lookup yields CDR1 KGHSH and CDR2 LQKENI. The CDR3 reads CASSPTTGGHTEAFF. The CDR3 bases are TGTGCCAGCTCACCCACGACAGGGGGGCACACTGAAGCTTTCTTT.

This clonotype was seen more than once but under ten times. This sequence joins TRBV6-5 and TRBJ2-3; tentatively, D is TRBD1 (6 bases). Germline V gives CDR1 MNHEY, CDR2 SVGAGI. The V gene lost 6 bases and the J gene lost 5 bases, with 15 bases spanning the gap. The CDR3 contains 14 residues. CDR3: CASRILGRGDTQYF. The CDR3 nucleotides are TGTGCCAGCAGGATCCTGGGCAGGGGAGATACGCAGTATTTT.

The chain couples TRBV9 to TRBJ2-3; TRBD2 matches at 7 bases. V shed 5 bases and J 5 bases; nucleotides not matched to a gene: 8. Germline CDR1 is SGDLS and CDR2 is YYNGEE. The CDR3 extends over 14 amino acids. CDR3 nucleotides: TGTGCCAGCAGTTATAGGGAGGGGATAGATACGCAGTATTTT. It translates to CASSYREGIDTQYF.

The J gene is TRBJ1-5, the V gene TRBV15, with TRBD1 as a possible D gene (6 bases). The CDR3 consists of 14 residues. The V end was cut by 0 bases, the J end by 9 bases, with 12 bases between. Germline loops: CDR1 LNHNV, CDR2 YYDKDF (reference sequence). The CDR3 DNA follows: TGTGCCACCAGCAGAGAAGGGGGGAGTCGGCCCCAGCATTTT. It translates to CATSREGGSRPQHF.

This chain uses TRBV5-6 with TRBJ2-1; unclear D gene. This CDR3 is 14 amino acids long. Trimming removed 0 bases at V and 7 bases at J, with 11 bases between. Germline V lookup: CDR1 SGHDT, CDR2 YYEEEE. The CDR3 loop is CASSLAAAGNEQFF. The CDR3 bases are TGTGCCAGCAGCTTGGCTGCGGCTGGTAATGAGCAGTTCTTC.

This rearrangement joins TRBV27 to TRBJ1-1; D is possibly TRBD1 (6 bases). The germline CDR1 and CDR2 sequences are MNHEY and SMNVEV (reference sequence). Between the trimmed V and J ends, which lost 3 bases and 10 bases, there was a span of 9 bases. The CDR3 totals 11 residues. The CDR3 coding sequence is TGTGCCAGCAGTTTGGGCAGGGGAGCTTTCTTT. Its translation: CASSLGRGAFF.

This clonotype was counted between two and nine times. The chain joins TRBV6-2 or TRBV6-3 to TRBJ2-2, with a possible D match to TRBD2 (5 bases). CDR1 is MNHEY and CDR2 is SVGEGT in the germline V gene. V was clipped by 0 bases and J by 2 bases, with 7 bases between them. This CDR3 is 15 amino acids long. In DNA form, the CDR3 reads TGTGCCAGCAGTTACTCGACGGGAAACACCGGGGAGCTGTTTTTT. It translates to CASSYSTGNTGELFF.

This chain links TRBV6-2 or TRBV6-3 with TRBJ1-2; D is ambiguous. Germline CDR1 MNHEY, CDR2 SVGEGT. The CDR3 consists of 15 residues. Between the trimmed V and J ends, which lost 10 bases and 1 base, there was a span of 19 bases. CDR3 DNA: TGTGCCATCGAACTTCCGGAAGAATTTAACTATGGCTACACCTTC. It is translated as CAIELPEEFNYGYTF.

The V gene is TRBV5-1, the J gene TRBJ1-5; 8 positions match TRBD1. The germline CDR1 and CDR2 sequences are SGHRS and YFSETQ. This CDR3 has 15 residues. Trimming cost V 4 bases and J 7 bases; bases outside gene matches: 10. CDR3 in amino acids: CASSAGTGGGQPQHF. The CDR3 region has the DNA TGCGCCAGCAGCGCGGGGACAGGAGGAGGCCAGCCCCAGCATTTT.